The clone carrying this TCR beta chain was seen once. V was trimmed by 0 bases and J by 4 bases, leaving 13 bases between them. The CDR3 length is 15 residues. Germline loops: CDR1 SGHTS, CDR2 YDEGEE. The sample comes from a study of blood T cell repertoires in COVID-19. Study information: PBMCs, B-cell-depleted T cells, or T cells were the source of the cDNA or gDNA that made up the material.

In the original processing: Amplification of reference gene primers was used by the study to estimate nucleated cell counts. Data came from immunoSEQ multiplex PCR; TCRdb stores just in-frame clones and leaves some out. The V and J calls and clone size were taken over from that table, and D and trimming were inferred from the DNA. The sample has around 170,000 clones, roughly 81% seen once. The sample was peripheral blood. The J gene is TRBJ2-5, the V gene TRBV5-8; possibly TRBD2 for D (7 bases). This TCR derives from an elderly woman with COVID-19, enrolled during active disease. The CDR3 reads CASSLVGGVVETQYF. The CDR3 region has the DNA TGTGCCAGCAGCTTGGTAGGGGGGGTCGTAGAGACCCAGTACTTC.